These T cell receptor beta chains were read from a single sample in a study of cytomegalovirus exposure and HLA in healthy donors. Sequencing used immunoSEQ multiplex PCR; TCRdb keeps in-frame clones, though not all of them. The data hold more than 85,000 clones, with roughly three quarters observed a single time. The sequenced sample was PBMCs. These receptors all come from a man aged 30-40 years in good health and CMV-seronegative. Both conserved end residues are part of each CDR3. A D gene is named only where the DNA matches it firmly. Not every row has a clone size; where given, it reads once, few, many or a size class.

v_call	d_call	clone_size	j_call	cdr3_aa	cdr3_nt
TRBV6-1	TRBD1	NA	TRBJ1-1	CASSVRGQGPNTEAFF	TGTGCCAGCAGTGTAAGGGGGCAGGGGCCGAACACTGAAGCTTTCTTT
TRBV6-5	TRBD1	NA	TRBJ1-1	CASSPADRLNTEAFF	TGTGCCAGCAGTCCCGCGGACAGGTTGAACACTGAAGCTTTCTTT
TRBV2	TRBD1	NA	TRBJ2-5	CASSEGQRQTQYF	TGTGCCAGCAGTGAGGGACAGCGACAGACCCAGTACTTC
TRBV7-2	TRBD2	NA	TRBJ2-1	CASSLEWGWREGGEQFF	TGTGCCAGCAGCTTAGAGTGGGGTTGGCGGGAGGGGGGTGAGCAGTTCTTC
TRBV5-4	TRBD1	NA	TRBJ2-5	CASSSGDRGQETQYF	TGTGCCAGCAGCTCCGGGGACAGGGGGCAGGAGACCCAGTACTTC
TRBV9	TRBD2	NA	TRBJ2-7	CASSPGLAGEYEQYF	TGTGCCAGCAGCCCGGGACTAGCGGGAGAGTACGAGCAGTACTTC
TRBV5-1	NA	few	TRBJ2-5	CASSSGGGGQETQYF	TGCGCCAGCAGCTCAGGGGGCGGGGGCCAAGAGACCCAGTACTTC
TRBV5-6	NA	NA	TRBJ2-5	CASSSGTWTDSQETQYF	TGTGCCAGCAGCTCTGGGACTTGGACTGACAGTCAAGAGACCCAGTACTTC
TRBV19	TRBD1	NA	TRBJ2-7	CASSGQGVQYEQYF	TGTGCCAGTTCGGGGCAGGGGGTACAGTACGAGCAGTACTTC
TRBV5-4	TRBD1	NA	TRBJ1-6	CASSSFTGANSPLHF	TGTGCCAGCAGCTCATTTACAGGGGCAAATTCACCCCTCCACTTT
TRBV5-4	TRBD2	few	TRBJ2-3	CASSPGLAGGPGTQYF	TGTGCCAGCAGCCCCGGACTAGCGGGAGGGCCAGGAACGCAGTATTTT
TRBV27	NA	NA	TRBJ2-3	CASSGQSEISTDTQYF	TGTGCCAGCAGTGGCCAGTCAGAAATCAGCACAGATACGCAGTATTTT
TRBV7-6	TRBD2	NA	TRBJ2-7	CASSPNSGAYEQYF	TGTGCCAGCAGCCCGAATAGCGGGGCCTACGAGCAGTACTTC
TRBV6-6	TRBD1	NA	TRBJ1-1	CASRTGQGRTEAFF	TGTGCCAGCAGAACGGGACAGGGGAGGACTGAAGCTTTCTTT
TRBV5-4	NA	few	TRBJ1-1	CASRRKPGTGMNTEAFF	TGTGCCAGCAGACGCAAACCGGGAACCGGGATGAACACTGAAGCTTTCTTT
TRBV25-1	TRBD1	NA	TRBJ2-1	CARYPGQGKYRDNEQFF	TGTGCCAGGTACCCGGGACAGGGGAAGTATCGGGACAATGAGCAGTTCTTC
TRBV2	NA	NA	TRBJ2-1	CASSEMTLKGNEQFF	TGTGCCAGCAGTGAAATGACCCTAAAGGGGAATGAGCAGTTCTTC
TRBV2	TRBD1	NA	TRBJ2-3	CASSDPRQGGSTDTQYF	TGTGCCAGCAGTGACCCACGACAGGGGGGAAGCACAGATACGCAGTATTTT
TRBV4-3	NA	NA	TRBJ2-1	CANSQDRVLGMRGEQFF	TGCGCCAACAGCCAAGATCGGGTGCTGGGTATGCGGGGTGAGCAGTTCTTC
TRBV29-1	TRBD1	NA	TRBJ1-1	CSVEGRQGPEAFF	TGCAGCGTTGAAGGTCGACAGGGGCCTGAAGCTTTCTTT
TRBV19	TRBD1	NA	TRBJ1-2	CASSMATGANYGYTF	TGTGCCAGTAGTATGGCAACAGGGGCTAACTATGGCTACACCTTC
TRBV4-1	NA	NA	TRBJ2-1	CASSPLGGSSYNEQFF	TGCGCCAGCAGCCCGCTAGGAGGTAGCTCCTACAATGAGCAGTTCTTC
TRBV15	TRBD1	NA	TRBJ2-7	CATSPDRASYEQYF	TGTGCCACCAGCCCGGACAGGGCATCCTACGAGCAGTACTTC
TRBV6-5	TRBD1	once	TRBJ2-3	CASSLLQGGADTQYF	TGTGCCAGCAGTTTATTACAGGGGGGAGCAGATACGCAGTATTTT
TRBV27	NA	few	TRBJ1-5	CASSYEPPSTGYSNQPQHF	TGTGCCAGCAGTTACGAGCCCCCTTCCACAGGGTATAGCAATCAGCCCCAGCATTTT
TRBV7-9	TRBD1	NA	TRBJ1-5	CSSSSGTGFSANQPQHF	TGTTCCAGCAGTTCCGGGACAGGGTTTTCGGCAAATCAGCCCCAGCATTTT
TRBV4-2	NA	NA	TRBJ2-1	CASSQVAHEQFF	TGTGCCAGCAGCCAAGTGGCACATGAGCAGTTCTTC
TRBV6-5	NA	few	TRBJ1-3	CASRSSGNTIYF	TGTGCCAGCAGGAGCTCTGGAAACACCATATATTTT
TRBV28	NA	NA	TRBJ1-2	CASRDPGYVYTF	TGTGCCAGCAGGGACCCGGGGTATGTCTACACCTTC
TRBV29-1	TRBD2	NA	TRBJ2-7	CSVLGLAGEYEQYF	TGCAGCGTTCTCGGACTAGCGGGAGAGTACGAGCAGTACTTC
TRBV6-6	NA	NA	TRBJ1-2	CASSLQGSYGYTF	TGTGCCAGCAGCTTACAGGGTTCCTATGGCTACACCTTC
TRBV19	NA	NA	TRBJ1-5	CASSWQGKQPQHF	TGTGCCAGTAGTTGGCAGGGAAAACAGCCCCAGCATTTT
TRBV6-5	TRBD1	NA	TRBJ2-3	CASSRRDRGDTQYF	TGTGCCAGCAGCAGGAGGGACAGGGGAGATACGCAGTATTTT
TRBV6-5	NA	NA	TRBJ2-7	CASRDGMYYEQYF	TGTGCCAGCAGAGACGGGATGTACTACGAGCAGTACTTC
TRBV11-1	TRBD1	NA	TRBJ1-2	CASSPGQGRDYGYTF	TGTGCCAGCAGTCCCGGACAGGGACGAGACTATGGCTACACCTTC
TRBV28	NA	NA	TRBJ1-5	CASRGGNQPQHF	TGTGCCAGCAGAGGGGGCAATCAGCCCCAGCATTTT
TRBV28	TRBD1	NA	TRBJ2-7	CASFPLGTGVYEQYF	TGTGCCAGCTTCCCTCTCGGGACAGGGGTTTACGAGCAGTACTTC
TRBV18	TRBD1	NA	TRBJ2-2	CASSPRGQGASSAGELFF	TGTGCCAGCTCACCCCGTGGACAGGGGGCGAGTAGCGCCGGGGAGCTGTTTTTT
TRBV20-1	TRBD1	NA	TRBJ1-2	CSARWDRGYTF	TGCAGTGCTAGGTGGGACAGGGGCTACACCTTC
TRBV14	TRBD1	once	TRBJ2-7	CASSQSGTGGHEQYF	TGTGCCAGCAGCCAAAGCGGGACAGGGGGCCACGAGCAGTACTTC
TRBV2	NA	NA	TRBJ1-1	CASSIMVSTEAFF	TGTGCCAGCAGTATTATGGTGAGCACTGAAGCTTTCTTT
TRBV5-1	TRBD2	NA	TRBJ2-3	CASSFGTRQWSTDTQYF	TGCGCCAGCAGCTTTGGGACTAGGCAATGGAGCACAGATACGCAGTATTTT
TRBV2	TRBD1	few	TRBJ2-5	CASSPGTAYDFQETQYF	TGTGCCAGCAGTCCCGGGACAGCGTACGACTTCCAAGAGACCCAGTACTTC
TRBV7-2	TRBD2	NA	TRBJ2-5	CASSLLAGVPETQYF	TGTGCCAGCAGCTTACTAGCGGGAGTACCAGAGACCCAGTACTTC
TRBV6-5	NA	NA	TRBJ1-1	CASAGRGREAFF	TGTGCCAGCGCTGGGAGGGGTCGTGAAGCTTTCTTT
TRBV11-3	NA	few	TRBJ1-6	CASGLGNNSPLHF	TGTGCCAGCGGCCTGGGCAATAATTCACCCCTCCACTTT
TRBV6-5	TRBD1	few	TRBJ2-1	CASAGGTTNNEQFF	TGTGCCAGTGCAGGGGGAACAACCAACAATGAGCAGTTCTTC
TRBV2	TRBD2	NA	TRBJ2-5	CASITRGTSGPSRPEQYF	TGTGCCAGCATTACTAGGGGGACTAGCGGGCCCAGCAGACCTGAGCAGTACTTC
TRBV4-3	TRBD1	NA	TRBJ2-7	CASSQDQDRGTSSYEQYF	TGCGCCAGCAGCCAGGACCAGGACAGGGGGACAAGCTCCTACGAGCAGTACTTC
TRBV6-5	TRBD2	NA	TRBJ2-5	CASSYPPLREQYF	TGTGCCAGCAGTTACCCGCCTTTGCGGGAGCAGTACTTC
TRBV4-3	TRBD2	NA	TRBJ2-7	CASSQERSGGRLVPYEQYF	TGCGCCAGCAGCCAAGAACGGTCCGGGGGGAGACTAGTCCCCTACGAGCAGTACTTC